Shown below are 21 T cell receptor beta chains from a single sample sequenced in a study of CD8+ T cells in alopecia areata. cDNA serving as the sequencing template came from extracted, reverse transcribed RNA. Assay: immunoSEQ multiplex PCR; the TCRdb copy retains only in-frame clones and omits some. The sample carries hundreds of thousands of clones, around 67% recorded once. Sequenced here: CD4+ T cells sorted from blood, sampled at week 0. The receptors stem from a human donor with alopecia areata.

This clone has just a few counts. V and J are TRBV15 and TRBJ1-6; possible D gene TRBD1, 5 bases. Trimming stripped 0 bases from V and 9 bases from J, with 6 bases between. The CDR3 loop spans 13 amino acids. Germline V CDR1 and CDR2: LNHNV, YYDKDF (reference sequence). The CDR3 DNA sequence: TGTGCCACCAGCAGAGACAGGGCTTCACCCCTCCACTTT. Its translation: CATSRDRASPLHF.

V is TRBV15 and J is TRBJ2-3; D might be TRBD1 or TRBD2, each matching 5 bases. V lost 3 bases and J lost 1, with 14 bases in between. Germline CDR1 reads LNHNV; CDR2 reads YYDKDF (reference sequence). CDR3 size: 16 residues. Written as DNA, the CDR3 is TGTGCCACCAGCAGGCCGGGGCAGGGTGGCACAGATACGCAGTATTTT. Its translation is CATSRPGQGGTDTQYF.

Only a few counts were recorded for this clone. The CDR3 region is CSVEVAPRTGRISGANVLTF. The CDR3 nucleotides read TGCAGCGTTGAAGTAGCCCCTCGGACAGGGAGAATCTCTGGGGCCAACGTCCTGACTTTC. V and J are TRBV29-1 and TRBJ2-6; 8 bases are a match to TRBD1. The CDR3 runs to 20 residues. Trimming took 1 base from V and 0 from J; bases not matched to a gene: 14. The germline V gene encodes CDR1 SQVTM and CDR2 ANQGSEA.

The chain combines TRBV15 with TRBJ1-5; 7 nucleotides line up with TRBD1. Germline assignment: CDR1 LNHNV and CDR2 YYDKDF (reference sequence). The CDR3 loop spans 15 amino acids. Trimming removed 1 base from V and 6 bases from J; junction bases left unmatched: 6. The CDR3 is CATSRAYRGSQPQHF. The CDR3 nucleotides read TGTGCCACCAGCAGAGCCTACAGGGGATCTCAGCCCCAGCATTTT.

This rearrangement joins TRBV29-1 to TRBJ1-2; D perhaps matches TRBD1 (6 bases). Trimming stripped 4 bases from V and 4 bases from J, with 16 bases between. CDR1 SQVTM and CDR2 ANQGSEA come from the germline V gene. The CDR3 extends over 14 amino acids. The CDR3 DNA is TGCAGCGTTGTGGGGGGACATACCGTCTATGGCTACACCTTC. This sequence encodes CSVVGGHTVYGYTF.

V is TRBV7-2 and J is TRBJ2-5; D assignment may be TRBD1 or TRBD2 (6 bases each). The V end was cut by 6 bases, the J end by 0 bases, with 14 bases between. CDR3 length equals 15 residues. Germline V lookup: CDR1 SGHTA, CDR2 FQGNSA. The CDR3 DNA reads TGTGCCAGCAGTGTGGGGGGCGGGTACCAAGAGACCCAGTACTTC. Its translation is CASSVGGGYQETQYF.

The V and J genes are TRBV30 and TRBJ1-2; D remains ambiguous. Germline loops: CDR1 GTSNPN, CDR2 SVGIG (reference sequence). V lost 6 bases and J lost 1, with 15 bases in between. The CDR3 is 14 residues long. CDR3 nucleotide sequence: TGTGCCTGCTATACCGGGCCCCGTAACTATGGCTACACCTTC. This gives the protein CACYTGPRNYGYTF.

The chain carries TRBV27 and TRBJ1-4; the D gene is possibly TRBD1 (5 bases). This CDR3 spans 14 amino acids. CDR1 and CDR2 from the germline V gene are MNHEY and SMNVEV (reference sequence). The V gene lost 0 bases and the J gene lost 5 bases, with 7 bases spanning the gap. Here the CDR3 DNA reads TGTGCCAGCAGTTTATCGGGGACGAATGAAAAACTGTTTTTT. It yields the protein CASSLSGTNEKLFF.

The V call is TRBV29-1, the J call TRBJ1-2, with D possibly matching TRBD1 (5 bases). This CDR3 comprises 12 residues. Germline values: CDR1 SQVTM, CDR2 ANQGSEA. Trimming pared 5 bases from V and 3 bases from J, leaving 10 bases between. CDR3 loop: CSVPTGYYGYTF. CDR3 coding DNA: TGCAGCGTTCCCACAGGATACTATGGCTACACCTTC.

In its sample, this clone was seen a few times. The CDR3, as DNA: TGTGCCAGCAGTCTTCGACTAGCCTACGAGCAGTACTTC. It codes for CASSLRLAYEQYF. The chain is built from TRBV6-1 and TRBJ2-7; D is perhaps TRBD2 (6 bases). V was shortened by 5 bases and J by 2 bases, with 10 bases between the two germline ends. Germline assignment: CDR1 MNHNS and CDR2 SASEGT. This CDR3 is 13 amino acids long.

V and J are TRBV5-1 and TRBJ2-5; D remains ambiguous. Germline V gene lookup returns CDR1 SGHRS and CDR2 YFSETQ. This CDR3 is 13 amino acids long. Trimming removed 1 base at V and 4 bases at J, with 8 bases between. The CDR3, as DNA: TGCGCCAGCAGCTTGTTGGTAGGAGAGACCCAGTACTTC. Translating gives CASSLLVGETQYF.

The chain is built from TRBV15 and TRBJ2-1, with TRBD2 matching over 11 bases. Per germline, CDR1 LNHNV and CDR2 YYDKDF (reference sequence). The CDR3 runs to 15 residues. J gave up 4 bases and V 4 bases, and 3 bases lay outside the gene matches. The CDR3 DNA follows: TGTGCCACCAGCATACGACTAGCGGGGTACAATGAGCAGTTCTTC. Protein: CATSIRLAGYNEQFF.

The V call is TRBV5-6, the J call TRBJ2-7; TRBD2 agrees at 8 bases. Per germline, CDR1 SGHDT and CDR2 YYEEEE. This CDR3 region has 15 residues. V shed 0 bases and J 0 bases; nucleotides not matched to a gene: 2. Written as DNA, the CDR3 is TGTGCCAGCAGCTTGGGACTAGCGAGCTCCTACGAGCAGTACTTC. Its translation: CASSLGLASSYEQYF.

The chain employs TRBV5-4 and TRBJ1-2; D not certain. CDR3 length equals 16 residues. The germline CDR1 and CDR2 sequences are SGHNT and YYREEE (reference sequence). Trimming pared 0 bases from V and 0 bases from J, leaving 12 bases between. In DNA form, the CDR3 reads TGTGCCAGCAGCTTGGAAGGGATACAAGCTAACTATGGCTACACCTTC. Encoded protein: CASSLEGIQANYGYTF.

The chain recombines TRBV30 with TRBJ2-7; TRBD1 matches at 7 bases. The length of the CDR3 is 13 residues. The V gene end was trimmed by 2 bases and the J gene end by 0 bases; junction bases not matched to a gene: 1. The germline V gene has CDR1 GTSNPN and CDR2 SVGIG (reference sequence). In nucleotides, the CDR3 is TGTGCCTGGAGTAGACAGGGCTCCTACGAGCAGTACTTC. Residues: CAWSRQGSYEQYF.

Only one count was recorded for this clone. The chain is built from TRBV2 and TRBJ2-3; D ambiguous. The germline CDR1 and CDR2 sequences are SNHLY and FYNNEI. The CDR3 runs to 15 residues. Trimming took 3 bases from V and 3 from J, leaving 13 bases between them. The CDR3 DNA reads as TGTGCCAGCAGTGATTTAGTTTCCGGAACAGATACGCAGTATTTT. Translated: CASSDLVSGTDTQYF.

The J gene is TRBJ2-3, the V gene TRBV30, with TRBD2 as a possible D gene (6 bases). Trimming cost V 0 bases and J 1 base, with 11 bases left between them. The CDR3 loop spans 15 amino acids. CDR1 is GTSNPN and CDR2 is SVGIG in the germline V gene (reference sequence). The chain's CDR3 is CAWSVTGGGTDTQYF. The CDR3 DNA is TGTGCCTGGAGTGTGACTGGCGGGGGCACAGATACGCAGTATTTT.

The chain uses TRBV2 and TRBJ2-2; 8 bases line up with TRBD1. Trimming removed 4 bases from V and 3 bases from J; junction bases left unmatched: 4. Germline CDR1 and CDR2: SNHLY and FYNNEI. The CDR3 length is 15 residues. Here the CDR3 reads CASSATGEDTGELFF. CDR3 bases: TGTGCCAGCAGTGCGACAGGGGAGGACACCGGGGAGCTGTTTTTT.

This clone was observed a handful of times. The chain combines TRBV29-1 with TRBJ2-3; TRBD2 matches 15 bases. Germline loops: CDR1 SQVTM, CDR2 ANQGSEA. The ends lost 5 bases at V and 3 bases at J; junction bases unmatched: 3. The CDR3 contains 15 residues. The CDR3 reads CSVWTSGRGTDTQYF. CDR3 nucleotides: TGCAGCGTTTGGACTAGCGGGAGGGGAACAGATACGCAGTATTTT.

This clone was picked up a small number of times. V usage is TRBV10-3 and J usage is TRBJ1-1; D perhaps matches TRBD1 (5 bases). CDR3 length: 14 residues. The germline V gene has CDR1 ENHRY and CDR2 SYGVKD. The V end was cut by 4 bases, the J end by 3 bases, with 12 bases between. The CDR3: CAISAVSRDTEAFF. CDR3 nucleotide sequence: TGTGCCATCAGTGCGGTCTCCAGGGACACTGAAGCTTTCTTT.

V and J are TRBV30 and TRBJ2-5; D may be TRBD1 (6 bases). The CDR3 consists of 12 residues. Deletions cut 4 bases from V and 2 bases from J, with 8 bases between. Germline V gene data show CDR1 as GTSNPN and CDR2 as SVGIG (reference sequence). This CDR3 reads CAWNQGQETQYF. The CDR3 DNA sequence: TGTGCCTGGAACCAGGGGCAAGAGACCCAGTACTTC. Combining the CDR3 with reference TRBV30 and TRBJ2-5 gives the whole variable domain SQTIHQWPATLVQPVGSPLSLECTVEGTSNPNLYWYRQAAGRGLQLLFYSVGIGQISSEVPQNLSASRPQDRQFILSSKKLLLSDSGFYLCAWNQGQETQYFGPGTRLLVL.